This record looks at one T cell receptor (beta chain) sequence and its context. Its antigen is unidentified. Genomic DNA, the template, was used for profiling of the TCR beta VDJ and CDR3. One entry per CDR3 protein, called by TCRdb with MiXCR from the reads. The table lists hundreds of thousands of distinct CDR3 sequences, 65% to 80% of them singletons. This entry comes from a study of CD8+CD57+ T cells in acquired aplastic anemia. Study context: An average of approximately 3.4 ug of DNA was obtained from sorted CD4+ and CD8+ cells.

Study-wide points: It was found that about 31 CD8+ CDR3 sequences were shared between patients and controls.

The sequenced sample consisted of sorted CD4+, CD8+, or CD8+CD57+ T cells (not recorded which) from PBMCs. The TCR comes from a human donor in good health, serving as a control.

In DNA form, the CDR3 reads TGTGCCAGCAGCTCGGGACAGGGAACATACAATGAGCAGTATTTT. Translation gives CASSSGQGTYNEQYF. The chain combines TRBV7-3 with TRBJ2-3; TRBD1 matches at 9 bases. V was clipped by 4 bases and J by 11 bases; unmatched bases: 13. The CDR3 is made up of 15 amino acids. Germline-derived CDR1 and CDR2 are SGHTA and FQGTGA.